This T cell receptor beta chain was documented in a study of tumor-infiltrating lymphocytes in primary liver carcinoma. Total RNA amounting to roughly 480 ng was the source from which TCR beta cDNA was made with a constant-region primer. Slightly modified ARM-PCR with three nested multiplex PCR rounds yielded TCR beta libraries. Investigators reported that the first two PCR rounds, at 10 cycles each, used TRBV1-TRBV30 forward primers with a C-beta reverse primer. In TCRdb, the multiplex PCR reads were re-called with MiXCR into one record per CDR3 protein. Of tens of thousands of distinct CDR3 sequences detected, 65% to 80% appear once; the ten largest clones hold roughly 21%. Whole-study results and caveats: Just about 7.5-25% of leading clones were found in every one of five regions.

Concerning this clonotype: Its antigen is undetermined.

For each extraction, RNA and DNA were obtained together from approximately 20-30 mg of unsorted bulk tissue. The CDR3 is 11 amino acids. The germline V gene encodes CDR1 MNHNY and CDR2 SVGAGI (reference sequence). The sequence was collected from a man aged 40-49 years with primary liver carcinoma and hepatitis B virus infection. This chain uses TRBV6-6 with TRBJ2-5; D ambiguous. The specimen sequenced was liver tumor tissue from sampling region 1. Subset defined: tumor region T1, superior pole. The CDR3 DNA is TGTGTCAACAGTACCGAAGAGACCCAGTACTTC. This sequence encodes CVNSTEETQYF.